The rows below give T cell receptor beta chains drawn from one sample of a study of PD-L1 blockade in urothelial cancer. Here immunoSEQ multiplex PCR was the method, and the copy in TCRdb shows in-frame clones only, minus some. The sample lists tens of thousands of clones, 90% occurring once. The specimen comprised PBMCs, sampled around atezolizumab (anti-PD-L1) treatment. The receptor set was obtained from a man aged 55-75 years with urothelial cancer. CDR3s include the opening cysteine and the closing phenylalanine or tryptophan. A D gene is named only where the DNA matches it firmly. Size is omitted from some rows. Given values are once, few, many or a class for expanded clones.

NA	TRBJ2-1	TRBV6-1	TRBD2	TGTGCCAGCAGTGAAGCGGTGACTAGCGGGGGGGCCTTAGAGTTCTTC	CASSEAVTSGGALEFF
NA	TRBJ2-4	TRBV7-3	NA	TGTGCCAGCAGTTTTAAGGGGTCGGGAGACATTCAGTACTTC	CASSFKGSGDIQYF
NA	TRBJ2-7	TRBV29-1	TRBD1	TGCAGCGTTGAAGATGGGGCAGGGGGCTACGAGCAGTACTTC	CSVEDGAGGYEQYF
NA	TRBJ2-1	TRBV4-3	TRBD1	TGCGCCAGCAGCCAAGACCCAGGGGGCCGTGAGCAGTTCTTC	CASSQDPGGREQFF
NA	TRBJ1-3	TRBV9	NA	TGTGCCAGCAGCCTACAGGGATCTGGAAACACCATATATTTT	CASSLQGSGNTIYF
NA	TRBJ2-3	TRBV4-2	TRBD2	TGTGCCAGCATCCGGAATCTAGCGGCCACAGATACGCAGTATTTT	CASIRNLAATDTQYF
NA	TRBJ2-1	TRBV11-3	TRBD2	TGTGCCAGCAGCTTAGGGGCCTCTAGCGGGAGGGGGGTTTACTACAATGAGCAGTTCTTC	CASSLGASSGRGVYYNEQFF
NA	TRBJ1-1	TRBV19	NA	TGTGCCAGTAGTATGGTCGGGGTGAACACTGAAGCTTTCTTT	CASSMVGVNTEAFF
NA	TRBJ2-2	TRBV11-3	NA	TGTGCCAGTAAGGGGGGGGCGCAAACCGGGGAGCTGTTTTTT	CASKGGAQTGELFF
NA	TRBJ2-7	TRBV29-1	TRBD2	TGCAGCGGTGCCCTACTAGCGGGGGGGACCTACGAGCAGTACTTC	CSGALLAGGTYEQYF
NA	TRBJ2-5	TRBV12-5	TRBD2	TGTGCTAGTGGTTTGGTATTCTTAGAGACTAGCGGGATCCAAGAGACCCAGTACTTC	CASGLVFLETSGIQETQYF
once	TRBJ1-2	TRBV5-4	TRBD1	TGTGCCAGCAGCTTGCGTTTAGGACAGGGGGCGAGCGGCTACACCTTC	CASSLRLGQGASGYTF
NA	TRBJ2-3	TRBV29-1	NA	TGCAGCGCACAGGGCTGGGGCACAGATACGCAGTATTTT	CSAQGWGTDTQYF
NA	TRBJ2-5	TRBV15	NA	TGTGCCACCAGCAGAGAAATCGGGACTCCGGAGACCCAGTACTTC	CATSREIGTPETQYF
NA	TRBJ1-3	TRBV9	NA	TGTGCCAGCAGCGTAGAATCTAGTGGAAACACCATATATTTT	CASSVESSGNTIYF
NA	TRBJ1-1	TRBV10-3	TRBD1	TGTGCCATCAGTGAGAGACCCGGGACAGCGAGCGCTGAAGCTTTCTTT	CAISERPGTASAEAFF
NA	TRBJ1-1	TRBV7-2	NA	TGTGCCAGCAGCTTAGCGGGGGCGAACACTGAAGCTTTCTTT	CASSLAGANTEAFF
NA	TRBJ1-2	TRBV7-2	NA	TGTGCCAGCAGCCCTAGAGGGCAATGGGTTATCGGCGATGGCTACACCTTC	CASSPRGQWVIGDGYTF
NA	TRBJ2-7	TRBV5-1	NA	TGCGCCAGCAGCCGAGAATCGGGGTCCTCCTCCGAGCAGTACTTC	CASSRESGSSSEQYF
NA	TRBJ1-6	TRBV6-5	NA	TGTGCCAGCAGTTCACGGCCGGGGTTAAATTCACCCCTCCACTTT	CASSSRPGLNSPLHF
NA	TRBJ2-3	TRBV29-1	NA	TGCAGCGTCCTGGGGGGGGGCCGCCCCACAGATACGCAGTATTTT	CSVLGGGRPTDTQYF
NA	TRBJ2-5	TRBV5-4	TRBD2	TGTGCCAGCAGCTTCCCCGGGACTAGGGTAGAGACCCAGTACTTC	CASSFPGTRVETQYF
NA	TRBJ2-3	TRBV19	TRBD2	TGTGCCAGCCGGGACTACCGCACAGATACGCAGTATTTT	CASRDYRTDTQYF
NA	TRBJ2-3	TRBV4-2	TRBD2	TGTGCCAGCAGCCCACAAGAAGGGAGGGGCGCAGATACGCAGTATTTT	CASSPQEGRGADTQYF
NA	TRBJ2-5	TRBV6-1	NA	TGTGCCAGCAGTGGGAGCGGGTCGGAGGGGGAGACCCAGTACTTC	CASSGSGSEGETQYF
NA	TRBJ2-2	TRBV5-1	NA	TGCGCCAGCAGGGGAGGGGGAGCCACCGGGGAGCTGTTTTTT	CASRGGGATGELFF
NA	TRBJ1-2	TRBV18	NA	TGTGCCAGCTCCCTAGCGGACAGTCATGGGGGCTACACCTTC	CASSLADSHGGYTF
NA	TRBJ2-2	TRBV29-1	TRBD1	TGCAGCGTTAGGACAGGGGGGTACACCGGGGAGCTGTTTTTT	CSVRTGGYTGELFF
few	TRBJ2-7	TRBV30	NA	TGTGCCTGGACCTCACAGGGACCGCAGTACTTC	CAWTSQGPQYF
NA	TRBJ2-3	TRBV5-1	TRBD1	TGCGCCAGCAGCTTGAGGCGGGCCTCGGGACAGACCACAGATACGCAGTATTTT	CASSLRRASGQTTDTQYF
once	TRBJ2-1	TRBV10-3	TRBD1	TGTGCCGGGGGAGGACAGGGCGATGAGCAGTTCTTC	CAGGGQGDEQFF
once	TRBJ2-5	TRBV7-2	NA	TGTGCCAGCAGCTTAGGGGCGGGGCAAGAGACCCAGTACTTC	CASSLGAGQETQYF
NA	TRBJ2-4	TRBV20-1	TRBD1	TGCAGTGCTATACAGGGGATCATTCAGTACTTC	CSAIQGIIQYF
NA	TRBJ2-5	TRBV2	NA	TGTGCCAGCAGTGAATCGTTCAGGCAGTTGGGCGAGACCCAGTACTTC	CASSESFRQLGETQYF
NA	TRBJ2-3	TRBV7-9	NA	TGTGCCAGCAGCTTAGTCGGGAGTGTAGATACGCAGTATTTT	CASSLVGSVDTQYF
NA	TRBJ1-3	TRBV7-2	TRBD1	TGTGCCAGCAGCTTACGATCCGGGACAGGGGAAATCTCTGGAAACACCATATATTTT	CASSLRSGTGEISGNTIYF
NA	TRBJ2-1	TRBV5-1	TRBD2	TGCGCCAGCAGCTCGCAGCGGGGGGGCAGGAATGAGCAGTTCTTC	CASSSQRGGRNEQFF
NA	TRBJ1-1	TRBV6-6	NA	TGTGCCAGCAGTTACTCGGCGGGGACTGAAGCTTTCTTT	CASSYSAGTEAFF
once	TRBJ1-4	TRBV6-5	NA	TGTGCCAGCAGTTACTCATACAGGCGACCTAATGAAAAACTGTTTTTT	CASSYSYRRPNEKLFF
NA	TRBJ1-2	TRBV2	TRBD1	TGTGCCAGCAGTTTAGAACAGGGGGCTGAAGGCTACACCTTC	CASSLEQGAEGYTF
NA	TRBJ1-5	TRBV4-1	TRBD1	TGCGCCAGCAGCCAGGCCGGGACAGGGCCGTTGAGCAATCAGCCCCAGCATTTT	CASSQAGTGPLSNQPQHF
NA	TRBJ2-5	TRBV5-1	NA	TGCGCCAGCAGCGCCGCCGGGACTCACCAAGAGACCCAGTACTTC	CASSAAGTHQETQYF
once	TRBJ2-7	TRBV7-2	TRBD1	TGTGCCAGCAGCTTAGCTTCCGCGGGACAGGGCTACGAGCAGTACTTC	CASSLASAGQGYEQYF
NA	TRBJ2-7	TRBV27	TRBD1	TGTGCCAGCAGAGGAACAGGGGGCCCCTACGAGCAGTACTTC	CASRGTGGPYEQYF
NA	TRBJ1-2	TRBV19	NA	TGTGCCAGTAGTCCTTCCGACAAAGGCGCCTATGGCTACACCTTC	CASSPSDKGAYGYTF
NA	TRBJ1-1	TRBV7-6	TRBD1	TGTGCCAGCAGACCGAAACGGACAGGGGGCAACACTGAAGCTTTCTTT	CASRPKRTGGNTEAFF
NA	TRBJ1-2	TRBV4-1	TRBD1	TGCGCCAGCAGTAGGACAGGTTTCATATCTGGCTACACCTTC	CASSRTGFISGYTF
NA	TRBJ2-7	TRBV19	TRBD2	TGTGCCAGTAGTATACAGCCTAGCGGGGCCTACGAGCAGTACTTC	CASSIQPSGAYEQYF
NA	TRBJ1-5	TRBV19	NA	TGTGCCAGTAGTAAGCAGGGCCCCAATCAGCCCCAGCATTTT	CASSKQGPNQPQHF
NA	TRBJ1-2	TRBV6-1	TRBD1	TGTGCCAGCATCCCGGACAGGTACTATGGCTACACCTTC	CASIPDRYYGYTF
NA	TRBJ1-1	TRBV12-5	TRBD1	TGTGCTAGTGGTCACGGGACAGGGCGGGGTCCGGCTTTCTTT	CASGHGTGRGPAFF
NA	TRBJ2-1	TRBV7-3	TRBD2	TGTGCCAGCAGCTTGGGGGGGGAGCAGTTCTTC	CASSLGGEQFF
NA	TRBJ2-7	TRBV20-1	NA	TGCAGTACCATGAGGGGGTACGAGCAGTACTTC	CSTMRGYEQYF
NA	TRBJ1-4	TRBV5-8	NA	TGTGCCAGCAGCCCCGGTCTGGGGGGGGATGAAAAACTGTTTTTT	CASSPGLGGDEKLFF